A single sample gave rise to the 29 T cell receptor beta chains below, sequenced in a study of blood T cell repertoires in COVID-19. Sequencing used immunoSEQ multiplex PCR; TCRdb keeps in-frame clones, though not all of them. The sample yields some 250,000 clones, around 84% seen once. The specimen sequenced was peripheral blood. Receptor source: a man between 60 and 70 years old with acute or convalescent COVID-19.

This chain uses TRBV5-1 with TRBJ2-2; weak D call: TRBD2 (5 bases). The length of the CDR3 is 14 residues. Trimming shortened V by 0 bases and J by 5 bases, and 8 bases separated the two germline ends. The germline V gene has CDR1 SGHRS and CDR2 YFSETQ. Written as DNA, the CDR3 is TGCGCCAGCAGCTTGGACCCGGGGACCGGGGAGCTGTTTTTT. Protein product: CASSLDPGTGELFF.

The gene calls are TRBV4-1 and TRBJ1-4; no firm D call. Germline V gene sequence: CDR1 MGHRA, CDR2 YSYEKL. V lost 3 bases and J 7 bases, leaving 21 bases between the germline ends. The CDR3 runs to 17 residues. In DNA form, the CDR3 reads TGCGCCAGCAGCCACAGCGACGGAGAGGGAGGTTTTGAAAAACTGTTTTTT. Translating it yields CASSHSDGEGGFEKLFF.

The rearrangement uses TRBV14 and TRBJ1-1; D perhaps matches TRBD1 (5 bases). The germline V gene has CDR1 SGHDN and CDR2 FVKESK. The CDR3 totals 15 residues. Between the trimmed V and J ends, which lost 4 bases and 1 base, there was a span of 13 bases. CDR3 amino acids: CASSRYTGSNTEAFF. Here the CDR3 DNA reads TGTGCCAGCAGCCGCTATACAGGCTCGAACACTGAAGCTTTCTTT.

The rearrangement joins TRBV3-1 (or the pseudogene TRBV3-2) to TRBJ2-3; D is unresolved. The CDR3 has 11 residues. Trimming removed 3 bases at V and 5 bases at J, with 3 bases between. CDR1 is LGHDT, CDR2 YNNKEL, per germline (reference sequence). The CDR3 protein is CASSQRDTQYF. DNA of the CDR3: TGTGCCAGCAGCCAGCGAGATACGCAGTATTTT.

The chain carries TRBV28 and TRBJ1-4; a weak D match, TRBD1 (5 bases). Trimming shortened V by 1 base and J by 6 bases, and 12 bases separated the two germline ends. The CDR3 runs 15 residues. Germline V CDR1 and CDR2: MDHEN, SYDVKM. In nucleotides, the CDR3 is TGTGCCAGCAGTTTATATGGGGGGGTAGATGAAAAACTGTTTTTT. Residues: CASSLYGGVDEKLFF.

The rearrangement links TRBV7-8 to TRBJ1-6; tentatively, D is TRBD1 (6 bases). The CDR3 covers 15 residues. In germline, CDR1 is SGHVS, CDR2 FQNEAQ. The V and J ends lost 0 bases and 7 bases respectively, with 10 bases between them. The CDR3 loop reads CASSLAGAQNSPLHF. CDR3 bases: TGTGCCAGCAGCTTAGCGGGGGCCCAAAATTCACCCCTCCACTTT.

The CDR3, as DNA: TGCAGCGTTGTTGTCCGGAATGAAAAACTGTTTTTT. This gives the protein CSVVVRNEKLFF. This rearrangement joins TRBV29-1 to TRBJ1-4; D is unclear. The germline V gene encodes CDR1 SQVTM and CDR2 ANQGSEA. Deletions cut 4 bases from V and 5 bases from J, with 8 bases between. The CDR3 covers 12 residues.

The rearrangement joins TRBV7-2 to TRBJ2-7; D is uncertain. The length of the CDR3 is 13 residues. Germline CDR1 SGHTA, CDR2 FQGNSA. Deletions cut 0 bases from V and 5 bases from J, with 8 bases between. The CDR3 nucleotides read TGTGCCAGCAGCTTAGCGTGGGCAGACGAGCAGTACTTC. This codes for CASSLAWADEQYF.

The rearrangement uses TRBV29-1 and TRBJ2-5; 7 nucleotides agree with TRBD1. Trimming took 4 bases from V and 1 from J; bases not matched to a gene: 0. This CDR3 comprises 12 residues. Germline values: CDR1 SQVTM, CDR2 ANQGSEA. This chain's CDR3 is CSVAGGQETQYF. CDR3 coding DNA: TGCAGCGTTGCAGGGGGCCAAGAGACCCAGTACTTC.

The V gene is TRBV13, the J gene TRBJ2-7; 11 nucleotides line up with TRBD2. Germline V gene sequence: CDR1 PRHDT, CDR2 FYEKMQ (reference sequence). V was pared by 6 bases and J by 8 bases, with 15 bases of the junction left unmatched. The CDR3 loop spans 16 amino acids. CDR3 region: CASSYQTSGGDLKQYF. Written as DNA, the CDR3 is TGTGCCAGCAGTTATCAAACTAGCGGGGGCGATTTAAAGCAGTACTTC.

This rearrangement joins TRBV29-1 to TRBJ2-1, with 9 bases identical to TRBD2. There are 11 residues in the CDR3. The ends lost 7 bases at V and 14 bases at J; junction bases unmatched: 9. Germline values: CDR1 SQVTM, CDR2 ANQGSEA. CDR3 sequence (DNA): TGCAGCGCCGGAGCGGGGGGCATTGAGTTCTTC. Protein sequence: CSAGAGGIEFF.

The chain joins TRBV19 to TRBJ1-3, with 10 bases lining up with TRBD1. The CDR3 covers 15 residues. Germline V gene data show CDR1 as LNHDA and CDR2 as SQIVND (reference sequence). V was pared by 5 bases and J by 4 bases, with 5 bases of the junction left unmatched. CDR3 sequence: CASSPGQGKGNTIYF. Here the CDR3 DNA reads TGTGCCAGTAGTCCGGGACAGGGGAAGGGAAACACCATATATTTT. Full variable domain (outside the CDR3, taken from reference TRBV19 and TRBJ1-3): DGGITQSPKYLFRKEGQNVTLSCEQNLNHDAMYWYRQDPGQGLRLIYYSQIVNDFQKGDIAEGYSVSREKKESFPLTVTSAQKNPTAFYLCASSPGQGKGNTIYFGEGSWLTVV.

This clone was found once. CDR3 sequence (DNA): TGTGCCAGCAGCAACAGGGGACCCGTCTCCTACAATGAGCAGTTCTTC. Protein product: CASSNRGPVSYNEQFF. V gene TRBV7-3 combines with J gene TRBJ2-1, with 7 bases identical to TRBD1. There are 16 residues in the CDR3. From germline, CDR1 is SGHTA and CDR2 FQGTGA. With V trimmed by 5 bases and J by 0 bases, 7 bases remained unmatched.

The CDR3 coding sequence is TGTGCCAGTAGTCCTTGGACAAGCTCTGGGGCCAACGTCCTGACTTTC. It specifies CASSPWTSSGANVLTF. The genes are TRBV19 and TRBJ2-6, with a tentative D call TRBD1 (5 bases). The V gene's germline CDR1 is LNHDA and CDR2 SQIVND (reference sequence). V lost 5 bases to trimming and J lost 0 bases, with 11 bases between them. The CDR3 extends over 16 amino acids.

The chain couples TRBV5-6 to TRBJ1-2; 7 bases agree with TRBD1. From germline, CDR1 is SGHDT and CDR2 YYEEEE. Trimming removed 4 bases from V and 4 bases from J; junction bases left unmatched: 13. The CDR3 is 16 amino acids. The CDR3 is CASSPGTAPAGYGYTF. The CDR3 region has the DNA TGTGCCAGCAGCCCGGGGACAGCCCCTGCGGGCTATGGCTACACCTTC.

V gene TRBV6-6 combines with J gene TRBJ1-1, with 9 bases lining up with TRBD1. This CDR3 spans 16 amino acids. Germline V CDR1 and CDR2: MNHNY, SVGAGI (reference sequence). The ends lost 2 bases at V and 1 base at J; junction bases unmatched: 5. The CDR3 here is CASSYLGTGWNTEAFF. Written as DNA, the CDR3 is TGTGCCAGCAGTTACCTCGGGACAGGGTGGAACACTGAAGCTTTCTTT.

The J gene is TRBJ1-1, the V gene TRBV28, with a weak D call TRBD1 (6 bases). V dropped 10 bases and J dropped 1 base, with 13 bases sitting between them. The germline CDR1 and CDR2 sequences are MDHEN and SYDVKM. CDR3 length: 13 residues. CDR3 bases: TGTGCCATTAAGGGAGGGGGGAACACTGAAGCTTTCTTT. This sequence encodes CAIKGGGNTEAFF.

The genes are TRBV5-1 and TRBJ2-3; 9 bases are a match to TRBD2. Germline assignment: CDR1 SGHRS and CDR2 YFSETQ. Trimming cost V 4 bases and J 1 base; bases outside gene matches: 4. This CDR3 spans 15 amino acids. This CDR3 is CASSELAGRTDTQYF. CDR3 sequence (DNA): TGCGCCAGCAGCGAGCTAGCGGGGCGCACAGATACGCAGTATTTT.

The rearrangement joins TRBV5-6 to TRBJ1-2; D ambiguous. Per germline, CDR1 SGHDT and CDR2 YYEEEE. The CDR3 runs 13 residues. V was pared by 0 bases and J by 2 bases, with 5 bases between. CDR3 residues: CASSLDRNYGYTF. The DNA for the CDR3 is TGTGCCAGCAGCTTGGACAGAAACTATGGCTACACCTTC.

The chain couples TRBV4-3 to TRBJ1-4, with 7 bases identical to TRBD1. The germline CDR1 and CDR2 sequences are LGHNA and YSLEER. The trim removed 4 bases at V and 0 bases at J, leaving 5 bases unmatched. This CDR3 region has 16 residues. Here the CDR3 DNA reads TGCGCCAGCAGCCCAGGACAGGCTTCAACTAATGAAAAACTGTTTTTT. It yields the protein CASSPGQASTNEKLFF.

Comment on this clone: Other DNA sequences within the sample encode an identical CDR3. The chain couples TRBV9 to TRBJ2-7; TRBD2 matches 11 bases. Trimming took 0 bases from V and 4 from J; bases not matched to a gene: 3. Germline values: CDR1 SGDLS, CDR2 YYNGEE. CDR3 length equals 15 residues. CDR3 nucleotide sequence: TGTGCCAGCAGCGTAGGACTAGCGGGGAATTACGAGCAGTACTTC. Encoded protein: CASSVGLAGNYEQYF.

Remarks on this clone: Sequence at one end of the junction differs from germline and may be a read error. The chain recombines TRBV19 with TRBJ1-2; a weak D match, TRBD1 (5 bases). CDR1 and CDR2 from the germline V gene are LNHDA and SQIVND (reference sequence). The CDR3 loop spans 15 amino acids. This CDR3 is CATQPSAGTFYDYTF. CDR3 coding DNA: TGTGCCACTCAACCGAGCGCCGGGACTTTTTATGACTACACCTTC.

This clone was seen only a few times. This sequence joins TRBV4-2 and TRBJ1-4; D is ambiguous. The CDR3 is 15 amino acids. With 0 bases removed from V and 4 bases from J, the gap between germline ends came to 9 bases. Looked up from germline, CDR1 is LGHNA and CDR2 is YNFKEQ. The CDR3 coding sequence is TGTGCCAGCAGCCAAGATGGGCAGTTTAATGAAAAACTGTTTTTT. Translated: CASSQDGQFNEKLFF.

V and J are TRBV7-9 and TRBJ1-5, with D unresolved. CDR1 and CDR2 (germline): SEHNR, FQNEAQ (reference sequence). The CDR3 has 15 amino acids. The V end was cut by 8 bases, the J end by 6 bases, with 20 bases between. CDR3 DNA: TGTGCCAGCTCCCAAAGCAGGTTTTTGCGTCAGCCCCAGCATTTT. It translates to CASSQSRFLRQPQHF.

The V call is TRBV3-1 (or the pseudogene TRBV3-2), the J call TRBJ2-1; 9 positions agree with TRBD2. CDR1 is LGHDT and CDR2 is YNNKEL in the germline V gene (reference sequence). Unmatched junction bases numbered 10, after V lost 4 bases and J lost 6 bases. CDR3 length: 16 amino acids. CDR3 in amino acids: CASSPPTGGRANEQFF. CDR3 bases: TGTGCCAGCAGCCCACCGACTGGCGGGAGGGCCAATGAGCAGTTCTTC.

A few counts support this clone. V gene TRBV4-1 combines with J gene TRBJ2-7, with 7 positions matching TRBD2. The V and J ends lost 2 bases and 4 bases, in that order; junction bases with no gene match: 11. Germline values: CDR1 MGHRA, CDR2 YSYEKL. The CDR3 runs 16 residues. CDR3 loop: CASSQFLSGGRYEQYF. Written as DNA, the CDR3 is TGCGCCAGCAGCCAATTCCTATCGGGAGGTCGGTACGAGCAGTACTTC.

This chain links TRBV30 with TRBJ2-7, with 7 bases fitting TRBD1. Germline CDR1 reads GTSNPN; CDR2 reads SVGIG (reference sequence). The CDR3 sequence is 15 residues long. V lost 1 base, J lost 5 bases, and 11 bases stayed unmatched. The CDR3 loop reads CAWSGGSGGPNEQYF. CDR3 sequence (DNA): TGTGCCTGGAGTGGAGGCTCAGGGGGACCCAACGAGCAGTACTTC. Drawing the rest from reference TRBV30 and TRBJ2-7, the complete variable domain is SQTIHQWPATLVQPVGSPLSLECTVEGTSNPNLYWYRQAAGRGLQLLFYSVGIGQISSEVPQNLSASRPQDRQFILSSKKLLLSDSGFYLCAWSGGSGGPNEQYFGPGTRLTVT.

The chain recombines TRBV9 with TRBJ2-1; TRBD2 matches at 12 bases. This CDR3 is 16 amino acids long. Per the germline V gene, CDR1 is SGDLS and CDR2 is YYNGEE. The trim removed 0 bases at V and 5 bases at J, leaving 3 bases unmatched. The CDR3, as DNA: TGTGCCAGCAGCGTAGGAGGACTAGCGGGACACAATGAGCAGTTCTTC. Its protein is CASSVGGLAGHNEQFF.

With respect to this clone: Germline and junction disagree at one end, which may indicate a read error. The CDR3 sequence: CASRLGLAGGNYEQYF. The CDR3 region has the DNA TGCGCCAGCAGGTTGGGACTAGCGGGAGGGAACTACGAGCAGTACTTC. The V gene is TRBV5-1, the J gene TRBJ2-7; 16 nucleotides align to TRBD2. The CDR3 loop spans 16 amino acids. CDR1 SGHRS and CDR2 YFSETQ come from the germline V gene.